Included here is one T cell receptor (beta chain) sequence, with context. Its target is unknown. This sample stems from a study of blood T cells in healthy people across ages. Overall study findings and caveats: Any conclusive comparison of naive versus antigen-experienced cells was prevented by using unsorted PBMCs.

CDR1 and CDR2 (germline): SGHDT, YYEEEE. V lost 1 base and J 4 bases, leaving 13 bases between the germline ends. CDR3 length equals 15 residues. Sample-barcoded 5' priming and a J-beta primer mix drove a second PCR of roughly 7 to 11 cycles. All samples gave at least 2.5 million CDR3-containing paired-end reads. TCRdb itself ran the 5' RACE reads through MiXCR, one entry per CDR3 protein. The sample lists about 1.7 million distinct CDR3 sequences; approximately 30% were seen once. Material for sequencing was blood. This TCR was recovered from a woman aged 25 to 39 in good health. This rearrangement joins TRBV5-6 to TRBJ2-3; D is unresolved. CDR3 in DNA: TGTGCCAGCAGCTTGACTGGAATTGGGGCAGATACGCAGTATTTT. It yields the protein CASSLTGIGADTQYF.